This TCR beta chain was recorded in a study of T-cell memory formation after mild COVID-19. Study-wide background: TCR clusters were mostly confined to one donor each.

The TCR alpha and TCR beta cDNA libraries, bearing sample barcodes and UMIs, were generated by 5'RACE using constant-segment primers. TCRdb re-derived calls from the 5' RACE reads in MiXCR, one entry per CDR3 protein. The data show roughly 100,000 distinct CDR3 sequences, approximately 15% seen once. With respect to this clonotype: Its antigen is undetermined.

Trimming removed 3 bases at V and 5 bases at J, with 5 bases between. This CDR3 is 11 amino acids long. In germline, CDR1 is ENHRY, CDR2 SYGVKD. Overall study findings and caveats: Clones shrinking between day 15 and 85 showed a balanced CD4/CD8 split, and those that grew later tilted toward CD4+. Pre-infection memory harbored some responding clones, suggesting cross-reactive memory joined.

The J gene is TRBJ2-7, the V gene TRBV10-3; D is unclear. This sequence originates from an adult woman who had mild COVID-19 (a few samples of this study predate the infection). Cell type and time point are not known. Input material: PBMCs or a T cell subset sorted from them (not recorded which). DNA for the CDR3: TGTGCCATCAGTGAAAGGGACGAGCAGTACTTC. The encoded protein is CAISERDEQYF.